Presented here are 28 T cell receptor beta chains from one specimen sequenced in a study of shared clonotypes between healthy human individuals. Clones were sequenced by immunoSEQ multiplex PCR, and TCRdb holds only the in-frame ones, with some missing. The sample includes about 2,200,000 clones, 85% to 95% of them seen just once. Naive CD8 isolation took CD45RO-negative cells positively selected for CCR7 and excluded terminally differentiated effector memory CD45RA+ cells. The source material was naive CD8+ T cells from PBMCs. All receptors derive from a man aged 18 to 35 in good health. Some clones in this sample may be carry-over from other donors' samples.

The CDR3 coding sequence is TGTGCCAGCAGCCTCGGATATCCGGGACAGGGGTACGAGCAGTACTTC. Translated, it gives CASSLGYPGQGYEQYF. The V call is TRBV27, the J call TRBJ2-7; 10 bases fit TRBD1. This CDR3 has 16 residues. Germline CDR1 reads MNHEY; CDR2 reads SMNVEV (reference sequence). Losses at the gene ends were 6 bases for V and 4 bases for J; bases not matched to a gene: 12.

The genes are TRBV29-1 and TRBJ2-7; 10 nucleotides match TRBD1. V lost 4 bases, J lost 2 bases, and 5 bases stayed unmatched. Germline CDR1 is SQVTM and CDR2 is ANQGSEA. This CDR3 has 14 residues. In nucleotides, the CDR3 is TGCAGCGTTGTGGAGACAGGGGGCCCCTACGAGCAGTACTTC. As protein: CSVVETGGPYEQYF.

This chain joins TRBV4-1 and TRBJ2-4; TRBD2 matches at 13 bases. Per germline, CDR1 MGHRA and CDR2 YSYEKL. The V gene end was trimmed by 0 bases and the J gene end by 0 bases; junction bases not matched to a gene: 8. The CDR3 has 20 amino acids. The CDR3 DNA sequence: TGCGCCAGCAGCCAAGATCGACTAGCGGGAGGAAATTTAGCCAAAAACATTCAGTACTTC. Translation: CASSQDRLAGGNLAKNIQYF.

This clone was detected only once. Other DNA sequences of this sample code for an identical CDR3. This chain joins TRBV28 and TRBJ2-6; D unclear. This CDR3 region has 14 residues. Trimming took off 6 bases at V and 2 bases at J, with 8 bases between the two ends. CDR1 and CDR2 from the germline V gene are MDHEN and SYDVKM. CDR3 in DNA: TGTGCCAGCAGCCTCGGACCTGGGGCCAACGTCCTGACTTTC. Protein product: CASSLGPGANVLTF.

This clone was detected only a few times. This chain connects TRBV28 to TRBJ1-1; TRBD1 agrees at 7 bases. This CDR3 region has 15 residues. Germline CDR1 MDHEN, CDR2 SYDVKM. V trimming: 5 bases; J trimming: 6 bases; junction bases outside the gene matches: 12. The CDR3 reads CASSPQTGQLPEAFF. The CDR3 DNA follows: TGTGCCAGCAGTCCACAGACAGGGCAGTTGCCTGAAGCTTTCTTT.

CDR3 coding DNA: TGTGCCAGCAGTTTACTCCGACAGGACAGCTCCTACGAGCAGTACTTC. Translation: CASSLLRQDSSYEQYF. V usage is TRBV27 and J usage is TRBJ2-7; D might be TRBD1 (6 bases). The germline V and J ends were trimmed by 2 bases and 0 bases, with 14 bases remaining between them. This CDR3 is 16 amino acids long. The V gene's germline CDR1 is MNHEY and CDR2 SMNVEV (reference sequence).

The chain couples TRBV7-9 to TRBJ2-3; possible D gene TRBD2, 6 bases. V lost 5 bases and J 5 bases, leaving 23 bases between the germline ends. Per germline, CDR1 SEHNR and CDR2 FQNEAQ (reference sequence). The CDR3 sequence is 17 residues long. CDR3: CASSPIPASAERDTQYF. The CDR3 coding sequence is TGTGCCAGCAGCCCCATCCCCGCTAGCGCGGAAAGAGATACGCAGTATTTT.

The chain links TRBV4-1 to TRBJ2-7, with 7 bases that match TRBD2. J was trimmed by 6 bases and V by 1 base; bases with no gene match: 12. The CDR3 loop spans 16 amino acids. CDR1 is MGHRA, CDR2 YSYEKL, per germline. The CDR3 loop reads CASSQGPSGFYSEQYF. In DNA form, the CDR3 reads TGCGCCAGCAGCCAAGGCCCTAGCGGATTCTATAGCGAGCAGTACTTC.

This chain connects TRBV13 to TRBJ2-3; TRBD2 matches 8 bases. Germline CDR1 reads PRHDT; CDR2 reads FYEKMQ (reference sequence). The CDR3 covers 15 residues. Germline trimming cut 4 bases from V and 4 bases from J; bases unmatched to any gene: 7. The CDR3 is CASSSREGGADTQYF. CDR3 nucleotide sequence: TGTGCCAGCAGCTCCCGGGAGGGGGGCGCAGATACGCAGTATTTT.

The chain recombines TRBV11-2 with TRBJ2-4; D is unresolved. This CDR3 has 14 residues. Germline V CDR1 and CDR2: SGHAT, FQNNGV. Trimming shortened V by 1 base and J by 8 bases, and 12 bases separated the two germline ends. The CDR3 sequence is CASSLVSVPDIQYF. As DNA, the CDR3 is TGTGCCAGCAGCTTAGTTTCGGTTCCGGACATTCAGTACTTC.

This chain joins TRBV30 and TRBJ1-6; D is unresolved. With 0 bases removed from V and 14 bases from J, the gap between germline ends came to 23 bases. This CDR3 has 16 amino acids. Germline V gene lookup returns CDR1 GTSNPN and CDR2 SVGIG (reference sequence). The CDR3 sequence is CAWSVGVDPGGRTLHF. CDR3 bases: TGTGCCTGGAGTGTAGGTGTAGACCCTGGAGGGAGGACCCTCCACTTT.

The rearrangement joins TRBV7-6 to TRBJ2-5; 9 nucleotides line up with TRBD1. This CDR3 comprises 18 residues. The germline gives CDR1 SGHVS, CDR2 FNYEAQ. Trimming took 4 bases from V and 5 from J; bases not matched to a gene: 17. The CDR3 is CASSYFAPTGTGLETQYF. For the CDR3, the DNA is TGTGCCAGCAGCTACTTTGCCCCTACCGGGACAGGGTTGGAGACCCAGTACTTC.

The V call is TRBV7-9, the J call TRBJ2-7, with TRBD1 matching over 9 bases. V gave up 4 bases and J gave up 2 bases; unmatched junction bases: 6. Germline CDR1 reads SEHNR; CDR2 reads FQNEAQ (reference sequence). This CDR3 is built from 15 residues. The CDR3 here is CASSSAHRGPYEQYF. For the CDR3, the DNA is TGTGCCAGCAGCTCCGCCCACAGGGGGCCCTACGAGCAGTACTTC.

Concerning this clone: This sample also contains other DNA sequences that code for the same CDR3. The chain has TRBV9 and TRBJ2-7; tentatively, D is TRBD1 (5 bases). Trimming took 4 bases from V and 1 from J, leaving 9 bases between them. The CDR3 is 13 residues long. Germline-derived CDR1 and CDR2 are SGDLS and YYNGEE. The CDR3 loop is CASSPQGSYEQYF. As DNA, the CDR3 is TGTGCCAGCAGCCCCCAGGGTTCCTACGAGCAGTACTTC.

This rearrangement joins TRBV27 to TRBJ2-2, with D possibly matching TRBD1 (6 bases). Trimming pared 5 bases from V and 0 bases from J, leaving 16 bases between. Germline V gene data show CDR1 as MNHEY and CDR2 as SMNVEV (reference sequence). The CDR3 is 17 amino acids. As DNA, the CDR3 is TGTGCCAGCAGTAATTACAGGGATGGCCCGAACACCGGGGAGCTGTTTTTT. It yields the protein CASSNYRDGPNTGELFF.

Comment on this clone: Other DNA sequences in the same sample also yield this CDR3. V and J are TRBV9 and TRBJ2-1, with D possibly being TRBD1 or TRBD2 (5 bases each). Germline V lookup: CDR1 SGDLS, CDR2 YYNGEE. The V end lost 0 bases, the J end lost 0 bases, and 13 bases lay between the germline ends. The CDR3 runs to 17 residues. This chain's CDR3 is CASSVAGTGSSYNEQFF. The CDR3 region has the DNA TGTGCCAGCAGCGTAGCCGGGACGGGGAGCTCCTACAATGAGCAGTTCTTC.

This chain joins TRBV7-6 and TRBJ2-7; TRBD1 or TRBD2 may be the D gene (5 bases each). CDR1 is SGHVS, CDR2 FNYEAQ, per germline. The CDR3 sequence is 16 residues long. V dropped 0 bases and J dropped 3 bases, with 15 bases sitting between them. The CDR3 loop is CASSLAPTRDRYEQYF. The DNA for the CDR3 is TGTGCCAGCAGCTTAGCCCCTACCAGGGACCGCTACGAGCAGTACTTC.

The chain uses TRBV6-6 and TRBJ1-5, with 7 bases that match TRBD1. The V and J ends lost 7 bases and 3 bases, in that order; junction bases with no gene match: 9. The CDR3 contains 15 residues. CDR1 is MNHNY, CDR2 SVGAGI, per germline (reference sequence). DNA for the CDR3: TGTGCCAGCACCTTCATCGGACAGGACAATCAGCCCCAGCATTTT. Its protein is CASTFIGQDNQPQHF.

The V gene is TRBV16, the J gene TRBJ2-7, with D possibly matching TRBD2 (5 bases). V was cut by 0 bases and J by 3 bases, with 6 bases left in between. CDR1 and CDR2 from the germline V gene are KGHSY and FQNENV. This CDR3 comprises 13 residues. CDR3 in amino acids: CASSQSRDYEQYF. CDR3 bases: TGTGCCAGCAGCCAATCGAGGGACTACGAGCAGTACTTC.

The chain joins TRBV5-6 to TRBJ1-5, with 7 bases matching TRBD1. With V trimmed by 0 bases and J by 4 bases, 13 bases remained unmatched. This CDR3 has 18 amino acids. The V gene's germline CDR1 is SGHDT and CDR2 YYEEEE. CDR3 in DNA: TGTGCCAGCAGCTTGGCCGGGAACAGGGGCGTATGGAATCAGCCCCAGCATTTT. Amino acid sequence: CASSLAGNRGVWNQPQHF.

The chain combines TRBV7-9 with TRBJ2-5; D is ambiguous. From germline, CDR1 is SEHNR and CDR2 FQNEAQ (reference sequence). Trimming removed 5 bases at V and 5 bases at J, with 15 bases between. The CDR3 is made up of 14 amino acids. The chain's CDR3 is CASSAPGLGETQYF. The CDR3 nucleotides are TGTGCCAGCAGCGCACCGGGCCTTGGGGAGACCCAGTACTTC.

The chain has TRBV28 and TRBJ1-2, with a possible D match to TRBD1 (6 bases). The V end was cut by 1 base, the J end by 3 bases, with 12 bases between. CDR3 size: 15 residues. Germline values: CDR1 MDHEN, CDR2 SYDVKM. The CDR3 DNA reads as TGTGCCAGCAGTTTATTTGGGGGCGCAGACTATGGCTACACCTTC. It translates to CASSLFGGADYGYTF.

This chain joins TRBV9 and TRBJ2-5, with a possible D match to TRBD1 (6 bases). Germline lookup yields CDR1 SGDLS and CDR2 YYNGEE. Trimming took 3 bases from V and 2 from J, leaving 20 bases between them. The CDR3 covers 17 residues. CDR3 protein: CASSEHSNTGNQETQYF. DNA for the CDR3: TGTGCCAGCAGCGAACACTCAAATACAGGGAATCAAGAGACCCAGTACTTC.

The chain carries TRBV28 and TRBJ2-3; possible D gene TRBD2, 6 bases. Between the trimmed V and J ends, which lost 1 base and 6 bases, there was a span of 11 bases. CDR1 MDHEN and CDR2 SYDVKM come from the germline V gene. The CDR3 runs 14 residues. CDR3 coding DNA: TGTGCCAGCAGTTTATACCGGGAGAGGGATACGCAGTATTTT. As protein: CASSLYRERDTQYF.

V and J are TRBV6-5 and TRBJ1-3; D is uncertain. The CDR3 contains 15 residues. CDR1 and CDR2 from the germline V gene are MNHEY and SVGAGI. The germline V and J ends were trimmed by 5 bases and 4 bases, with 15 bases remaining between them. CDR3 sequence: CASSGGSGTGNTIYF. The CDR3 DNA sequence: TGTGCCAGCAGTGGCGGATCGGGTACCGGAAACACCATATATTTT.

The V and J genes are TRBV29-1 and TRBJ1-2, with D possibly being TRBD1 (5 bases). The germline CDR1 and CDR2 sequences are SQVTM and ANQGSEA. The CDR3 is 13 residues long. V lost 0 bases, J lost 2 bases, and 7 bases lay in between. Here the CDR3 reads CSVEDAGNYGYTF. The DNA for the CDR3 is TGCAGCGTTGAAGATGCAGGGAACTATGGCTACACCTTC.

V and J are TRBV28 and TRBJ1-1, with unresolved D. Germline V gives CDR1 MDHEN, CDR2 SYDVKM. The CDR3 is made up of 16 amino acids. V was cut by 4 bases and J by 1 base, with 16 bases left in between. CDR3: CASSSLVAAANTEAFF. CDR3 coding DNA: TGTGCCAGCAGTTCCCTTGTGGCGGCAGCGAACACTGAAGCTTTCTTT.

The chain joins TRBV7-2 to TRBJ2-7; 7 bases fit TRBD2. CDR1 and CDR2 (germline): SGHTA, FQGNSA. The V and J ends lost 2 bases and 2 bases, in that order; junction bases with no gene match: 6. The CDR3 is 15 residues long. The CDR3 loop reads CASSLIGGKAYEQYF. The CDR3 DNA is TGTGCCAGCAGCTTAATCGGGGGGAAGGCCTACGAGCAGTACTTC.